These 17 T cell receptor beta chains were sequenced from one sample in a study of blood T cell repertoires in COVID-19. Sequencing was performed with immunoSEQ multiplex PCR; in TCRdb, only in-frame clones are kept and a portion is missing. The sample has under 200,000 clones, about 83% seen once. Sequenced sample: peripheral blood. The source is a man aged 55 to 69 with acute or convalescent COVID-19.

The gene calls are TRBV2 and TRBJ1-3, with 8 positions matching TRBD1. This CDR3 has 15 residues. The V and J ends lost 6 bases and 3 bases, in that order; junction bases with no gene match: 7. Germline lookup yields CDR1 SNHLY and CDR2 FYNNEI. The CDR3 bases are TGTGCCAGCAGGAAGACAGGGGCTCTTGGAAACACCATATATTTT. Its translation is CASRKTGALGNTIYF.

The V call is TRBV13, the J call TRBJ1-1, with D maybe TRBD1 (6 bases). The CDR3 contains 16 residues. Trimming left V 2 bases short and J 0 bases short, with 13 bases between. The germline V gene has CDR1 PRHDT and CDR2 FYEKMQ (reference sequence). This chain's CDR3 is CASSLPWTEMNTEAFF. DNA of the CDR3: TGTGCCAGCAGCTTACCTTGGACAGAGATGAACACTGAAGCTTTCTTT.

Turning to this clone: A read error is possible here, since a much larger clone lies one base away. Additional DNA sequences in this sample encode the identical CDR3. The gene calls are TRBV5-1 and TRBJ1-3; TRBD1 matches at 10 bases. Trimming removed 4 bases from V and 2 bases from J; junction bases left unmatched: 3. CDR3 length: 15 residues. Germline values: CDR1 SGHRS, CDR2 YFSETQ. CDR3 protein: CASSLGTGAGNTIYF. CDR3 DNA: TGCGCCAGCAGCCTGGGGACAGGGGCTGGAAACACCATATATTTT.

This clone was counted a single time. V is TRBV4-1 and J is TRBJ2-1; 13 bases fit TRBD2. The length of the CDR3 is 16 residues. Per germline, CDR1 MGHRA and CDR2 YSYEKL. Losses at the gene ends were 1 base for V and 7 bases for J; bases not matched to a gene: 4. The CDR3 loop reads CASSQVGGLAGNEQFF. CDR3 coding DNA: TGCGCCAGCAGCCAAGTGGGGGGACTAGCGGGGAATGAGCAGTTCTTC.

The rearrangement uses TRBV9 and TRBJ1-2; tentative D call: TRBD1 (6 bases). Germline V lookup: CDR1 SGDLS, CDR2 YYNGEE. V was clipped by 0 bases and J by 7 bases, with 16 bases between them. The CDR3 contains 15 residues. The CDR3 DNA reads TGTGCCAGCAGCGTAGAAGGTGGGGGGGCTGGTGGCTACACCTTC. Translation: CASSVEGGGAGGYTF.

The CDR3 DNA is TGCAGCGTTGAGCCAGGGACAGGGGGCGTAGTAAGCGAGCAGTACTTC. Protein: CSVEPGTGGVVSEQYF. The chain recombines TRBV29-1 with TRBJ2-7; 12 positions match TRBD1. J gave up 6 bases and V 3 bases, and 12 bases lay outside the gene matches. The CDR3 has 16 amino acids. Germline CDR1 reads SQVTM; CDR2 reads ANQGSEA.

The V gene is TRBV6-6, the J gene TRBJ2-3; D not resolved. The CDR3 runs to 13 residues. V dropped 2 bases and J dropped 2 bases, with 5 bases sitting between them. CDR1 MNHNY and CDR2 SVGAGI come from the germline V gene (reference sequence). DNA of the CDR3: TGTGCCAGCAGTTACATAATCACAGATACGCAGTATTTT. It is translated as CASSYIITDTQYF.

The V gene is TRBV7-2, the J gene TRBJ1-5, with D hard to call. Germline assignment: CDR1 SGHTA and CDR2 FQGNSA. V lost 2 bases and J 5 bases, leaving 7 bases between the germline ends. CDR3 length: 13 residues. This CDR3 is CASSLWPDQPQHF. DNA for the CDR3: TGTGCCAGCAGCTTATGGCCAGATCAGCCCCAGCATTTT.

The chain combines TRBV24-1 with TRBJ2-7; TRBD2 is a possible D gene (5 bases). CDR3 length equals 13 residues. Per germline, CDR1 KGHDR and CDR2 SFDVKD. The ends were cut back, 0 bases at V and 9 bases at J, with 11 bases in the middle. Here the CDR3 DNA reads TGTGCCACCAGTGATTTGGGTGCCAGCGGGCAGTACTTC. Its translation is CATSDLGASGQYF.

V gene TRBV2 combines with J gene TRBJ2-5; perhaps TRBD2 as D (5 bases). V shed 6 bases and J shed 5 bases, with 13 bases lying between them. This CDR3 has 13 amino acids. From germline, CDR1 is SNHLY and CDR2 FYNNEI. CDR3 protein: CASSSSTGETQYF. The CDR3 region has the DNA TGTGCCAGCAGCTCTAGCACGGGCGAGACCCAGTACTTC. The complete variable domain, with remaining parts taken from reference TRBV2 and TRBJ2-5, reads EPEVTQTPSHQVTQMGQEVILRCVPISNHLYFYWYRQILGQKVEFLVSFYNNEISEKSEIFDDQFSVERPDGSNFTLKIRSTKLEDSAMYFCASSSSTGETQYFGPGTRLLVL.

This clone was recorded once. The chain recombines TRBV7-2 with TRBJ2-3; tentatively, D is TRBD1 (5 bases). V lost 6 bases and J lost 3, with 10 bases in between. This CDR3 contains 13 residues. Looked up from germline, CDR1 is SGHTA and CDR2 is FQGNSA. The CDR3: CASRDRTTDTQYF. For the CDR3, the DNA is TGTGCCAGCAGAGACAGAACAACAGATACGCAGTATTTT.

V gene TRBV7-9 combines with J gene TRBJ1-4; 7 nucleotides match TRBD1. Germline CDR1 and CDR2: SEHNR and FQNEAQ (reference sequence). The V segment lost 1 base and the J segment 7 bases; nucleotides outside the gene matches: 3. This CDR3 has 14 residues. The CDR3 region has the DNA TGTGCCAGCAGCTTAGGACAGGGAAGTGAAAAACTGTTTTTT. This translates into CASSLGQGSEKLFF.

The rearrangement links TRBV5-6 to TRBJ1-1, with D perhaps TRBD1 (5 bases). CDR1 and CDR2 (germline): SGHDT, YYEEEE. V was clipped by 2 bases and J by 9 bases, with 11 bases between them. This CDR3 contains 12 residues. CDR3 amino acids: CASSLGTGQAFF. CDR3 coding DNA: TGTGCCAGCAGCTTAGGCACAGGCCAAGCTTTCTTT.

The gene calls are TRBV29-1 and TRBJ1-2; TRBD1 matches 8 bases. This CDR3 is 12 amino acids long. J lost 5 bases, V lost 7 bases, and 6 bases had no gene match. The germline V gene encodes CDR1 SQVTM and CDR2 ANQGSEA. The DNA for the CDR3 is TGCAGCGCAAATGGGGACAGGTATGGCTACACCTTC. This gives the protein CSANGDRYGYTF.

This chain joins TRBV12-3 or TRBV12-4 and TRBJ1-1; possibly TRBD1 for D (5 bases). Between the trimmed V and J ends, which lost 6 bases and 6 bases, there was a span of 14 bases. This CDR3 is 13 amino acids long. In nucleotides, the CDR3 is TGTGCCAGCAGCCAAGGTAGGGGCCCTGAAGCTTTCTTT. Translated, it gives CASSQGRGPEAFF.

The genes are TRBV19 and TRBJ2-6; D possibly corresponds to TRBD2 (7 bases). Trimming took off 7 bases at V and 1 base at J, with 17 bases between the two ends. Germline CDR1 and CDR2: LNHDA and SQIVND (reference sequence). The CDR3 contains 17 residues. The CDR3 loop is CASTMRGRGSGANVLTF. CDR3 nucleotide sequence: TGTGCCAGTACCATGCGGGGGCGCGGATCTGGGGCCAACGTCCTGACTTTC.

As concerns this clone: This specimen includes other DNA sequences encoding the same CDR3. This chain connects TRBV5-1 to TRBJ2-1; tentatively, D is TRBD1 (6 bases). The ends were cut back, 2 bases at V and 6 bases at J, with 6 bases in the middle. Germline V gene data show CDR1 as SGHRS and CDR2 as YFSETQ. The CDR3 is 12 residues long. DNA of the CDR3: TGCGCCAGCAGCTTAGGGGGCAATGAGCAGTTCTTC. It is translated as CASSLGGNEQFF.